Each of the 8 T cell receptor beta chains below was sequenced from the same sample in a study of blood T cell repertoires in COVID-19. The assay was immunoSEQ multiplex PCR, and TCRdb's table has in-frame clones only and misses some. The sample yields 200,000 to 250,000 clones, around 83% seen once. Sequenced sample: peripheral blood. The receptors stem from a woman between 45 and 60 years old with COVID-19, enrolled during active disease.

This clone was seen a handful of times. This chain links TRBV28 with TRBJ1-6; TRBD1 aligns across 7 bases. Per the germline V gene, CDR1 is MDHEN and CDR2 is SYDVKM. V gave up 6 bases and J gave up 4 bases; unmatched junction bases: 6. The CDR3 consists of 15 residues. The CDR3 reads CASSHGTEYNSPLHF. In DNA, the CDR3 is TGTGCCAGCAGCCACGGGACAGAGTATAATTCACCCCTCCACTTT.

This clone showed up just once. This rearrangement joins TRBV7-6 to TRBJ2-1; D remains unclear. The CDR3 covers 13 residues. V lost 0 bases and J lost 4, with 4 bases in between. The germline V gene has CDR1 SGHVS and CDR2 FNYEAQ. CDR3 sequence reads: CASSLAEYNEQFF. The CDR3 DNA sequence: TGTGCCAGCAGCTTAGCTGAGTACAATGAGCAGTTCTTC. Full variable domain (rest looked up from reference TRBV7-6 and TRBJ2-1): GAGVSQSPRYKVTKRGQDVALRCDPISGHVSLYWYRQALGQGPEFLTYFNYEAQQDKSGLPNDRFSAERPEGSISTLTIQRTEQRDSAMYRCASSLAEYNEQFFGPGTRLTVL.

The chain combines TRBV6-5 with TRBJ1-5; weak D call: TRBD1 (6 bases). The V end was cut by 4 bases, the J end by 6 bases, with 10 bases between. The CDR3 spans 13 residues. The V gene's germline CDR1 is MNHEY and CDR2 SVGAGI. The CDR3 bases are TGTGCCAGCAGTTGGACAGTCGGTCAGCCCCAGCATTTT. Translating it yields CASSWTVGQPQHF.

This clone was seen a single time. This chain links TRBV7-6 with TRBJ2-3; D may be TRBD2 (6 bases). Germline values: CDR1 SGHVS, CDR2 FNYEAQ. The ends were cut back, 5 bases at V and 2 bases at J, with 17 bases in the middle. This CDR3 comprises 16 residues. The CDR3 spells CASSTPTGLHTDTQYF. In DNA form, the CDR3 reads TGTGCCAGCAGCACCCCGACTGGACTACACACAGATACGCAGTATTTT.

The chain carries TRBV5-1 and TRBJ1-3; D gene uncertain. V was trimmed by 4 bases and J by 0 bases, leaving 14 bases between them. Germline-derived CDR1 and CDR2 are SGHRS and YFSETQ. The CDR3 is made up of 16 amino acids. The CDR3 nucleotides read TGCGCCAGCAGCCCAGATGGAGCCTACTCTGGAAACACCATATATTTT. Its protein is CASSPDGAYSGNTIYF.

To note about this clone: The junction does not match germline at one end; this may be a read error. The chain couples TRBV6-5 to TRBJ1-2, with D possibly being TRBD1 (5 bases). The CDR3 length is 16 residues. Germline V gene lookup returns CDR1 MNHEY and CDR2 SVGAGI. DNA for the CDR3: TGTGCCAGCAGTTACTCTATAGTGGACACCCTCTATAGCTACACCTTC. This sequence encodes CASSYSIVDTLYSYTF.

The chain combines TRBV28 with TRBJ1-2; D is unresolved. The germline V gene encodes CDR1 MDHEN and CDR2 SYDVKM. CDR3 size: 12 residues. Trimming took off 7 bases at V and 6 bases at J, with 12 bases between the two ends. CDR3 sequence (DNA): TGTGCCAGCAAACTGCTCGGGGATGGCTACACCTTC. It codes for CASKLLGDGYTF.

The chain has TRBV6-5 and TRBJ2-7, with TRBD1 matching over 12 bases. V gave up 5 bases and J gave up 5 bases; unmatched junction bases: 4. CDR1 is MNHEY and CDR2 is SVGAGI in the germline V gene. CDR3 length: 14 residues. The CDR3 DNA is TGTGCCAGCAGTCTAGGGACAGGGGGCAACGAGCAGTACGTC. It specifies CASSLGTGGNEQYV.